The TCR beta chain described here comes from a study of blood T cells in healthy people across ages. Study-wide results and caveats: Expanded clonotype shifts may have been confounded, as the donors had an unknown CMV status. With age, beta diversity per million T cells declined roughly linearly, significantly by 40 to 50.

As to this clonotype: Antigen specificity is unknown.

Individuals who donated were healthy Caucasians from Russia aged 6 to 90. RNA extraction gave at least 5 micrograms of total RNA per sample. Primed by a sample-barcoded 5' primer and a J-beta primer mix, a second PCR proceeded for about 7 to 11 cycles. One entry per CDR3 protein results from TCRdb running MiXCR on the 5' RACE reads. The data show about a million distinct CDR3 sequences, with around 54% seen just once and 20% to 25% held by the top ten. The sequenced sample was blood. The clonotype originates from a woman aged 60-75 years in good health.

Here the CDR3 reads CASSPPPRGEQFF. The CDR3 region has the DNA TGTGCCAGCAGCCCCCCGCCCCGGGGCGAGCAGTTCTTC. The genes are TRBV11-2 and TRBJ2-1, with D perhaps being TRBD1 or TRBD2 (5 bases each). Trimming stripped 5 bases from V and 10 bases from J, with 15 bases between. The length of the CDR3 is 13 residues. Germline CDR1 reads SGHAT; CDR2 reads FQNNGV.